Following are 24 T cell receptor beta chains from one sample sequenced in a study of T cells in Graves' hyperthyroidism and ophthalmopathy. Regions amplified from RNA transcripts were the TCR beta CDR3 regions. Using the HTBI primer set, a first-round RT-PCR was run on the TCR CDR3. From the multiplex PCR reads, TCRdb called clonotypes with MiXCR, one entry per CDR3 protein. The sample records 250,000 to 350,000 distinct CDR3 sequences, roughly 15% being singletons. Specimen: blood. Receptor source: a man aged 25-45 years with Graves' hyperthyroidism.

V usage is TRBV24-1 and J usage is TRBJ1-5; tentative D call: TRBD1 (5 bases). V lost 6 bases and J lost 1, with 9 bases in between. The CDR3 has 14 residues. In germline, CDR1 is KGHDR, CDR2 SFDVKD. This CDR3 reads CATSQGASNQPQHF. The DNA for the CDR3 is TGTGCCACCAGTCAAGGGGCCAGCAATCAGCCCCAGCATTTT.

This clonotype was counted between two and nine times. This chain uses TRBV11-2 with TRBJ1-6, with no clear D. The CDR3 extends over 12 amino acids. Trimming took 1 base from V and 12 from J, leaving 7 bases between them. CDR1 is SGHAT, CDR2 FQNNGV, per germline. In DNA, the CDR3 is TGTGCCAGCAGCTTAGGTGGTAGACCCCTCCACTTT. Translating gives CASSLGGRPLHF.

This clonotype has at least ten counts. The gene calls are TRBV27 and TRBJ2-3; 11 bases fit TRBD2. The germline CDR1 and CDR2 sequences are MNHEY and SMNVEV (reference sequence). CDR3 length: 20 amino acids. V lost 4 bases to trimming and J lost 3 bases; unmatched junction nucleotides: 18. CDR3 in amino acids: CASSSYPGTSGRLGTDTQYF. The CDR3 DNA follows: TGTGCCAGCAGTTCTTACCCGGGGACTAGCGGTCGACTCGGTACAGATACGCAGTATTTT.

The genes are TRBV3-1 and TRBJ2-2; 7 bases agree with TRBD2. The CDR3 spans 15 residues. Germline CDR1 and CDR2: LGHDT and YNNKEL (reference sequence). The ends lost 1 base at V and 4 bases at J; junction bases unmatched: 3. The CDR3 sequence: CASSQAREGTGELFF. Here the CDR3 DNA reads TGTGCCAGCAGCCAAGCCAGGGAGGGCACCGGGGAGCTGTTTTTT.

This clonotype was detected only a few times. The chain employs TRBV7-6 and TRBJ1-3; weak D call: TRBD1 (5 bases). The V end was cut by 5 bases, the J end by 3 bases, with 8 bases between. The CDR3 sequence is 13 residues long. The V gene's germline CDR1 is SGHVS and CDR2 FNYEAQ. CDR3 sequence (DNA): TGTGCCAGCAGCCCAGGGTTTGGAAACACCATATATTTT. As protein: CASSPGFGNTIYF.

The chain employs TRBV7-2 and TRBJ1-5; the D is unclear. V gave up 1 base and J gave up 7 bases, with 8 bases separating them. CDR1 and CDR2 from the germline V gene are SGHTA and FQGNSA. This CDR3 comprises 13 residues. The CDR3: CASSLDFDQPQHF. The CDR3 coding sequence is TGTGCCAGCAGCTTAGATTTTGACCAGCCCCAGCATTTT.

This clonotype has a count of ten or more. The rearrangement uses TRBV12-3 or TRBV12-4 and TRBJ2-7; TRBD1 agrees at 12 bases. The CDR3 length is 16 residues. V lost 4 bases to trimming and J lost 6 bases; unmatched junction nucleotides: 10. As DNA, the CDR3 is TGTGCCAGCAGTTCTTTAGTCCGGGACAGGGGGCTCGAGCAGTACTTC. It translates to CASSSLVRDRGLEQYF.

The chain recombines TRBV14 with TRBJ2-7; D is unresolved. The germline gives CDR1 SGHDN, CDR2 FVKESK. V shed 0 bases and J shed 7 bases, with 10 bases lying between them. The CDR3 totals 13 residues. This CDR3 reads CASSQDTFLEQYF. CDR3 in DNA: TGTGCCAGCAGCCAAGATACATTTTTGGAGCAGTACTTC. Using reference TRBV14 and TRBJ2-7 for the parts outside the CDR3, the full variable domain is EAGVTQFPSHSVIEKGQTVTLRCDPISGHDNLYWYRRVMGKEIKFLLHFVKESKQDESGMPNNRFLAERTGGTYSTLKVQPAELEDSGVYFCASSQDTFLEQYFGPGTRLTVT.

This clonotype was seen ten or more times. The CDR3: CASRKQGTPYEQYF. As DNA, the CDR3 is TGTGCCAGCAGGAAACAGGGGACCCCTTACGAGCAGTACTTC. The chain couples TRBV2 to TRBJ2-7, with TRBD1 identical over 7 bases. This CDR3 contains 14 residues. V gave up 6 bases and J gave up 4 bases; unmatched junction bases: 9. Germline CDR1 reads SNHLY; CDR2 reads FYNNEI.

The chain carries TRBV28 and TRBJ2-7; D might be TRBD2 (6 bases). The CDR3 spans 15 residues. Germline V gene lookup returns CDR1 MDHEN and CDR2 SYDVKM. Trimming stripped 6 bases from V and 2 bases from J, with 17 bases between. CDR3 nucleotides: TGTGCCAGCAGGGGGGTGGGGGGACCTACCTACGAGCAGTACTTC. Translating it yields CASRGVGGPTYEQYF. Drawing the rest from reference TRBV28 and TRBJ2-7, the complete variable domain is DVKVTQSSRYLVKRTGEKVFLECVQDMDHENMFWYRQDPGLGLRLIYFSYDVKMKEKGDIPEGYSVSREKKERFSLILESASTNQTSMYLCASRGVGGPTYEQYFGPGTRLTVT.

There are many counts of this clonotype. The J gene is TRBJ2-5, the V gene TRBV20-1, with 11 nucleotides matching TRBD2. The CDR3 covers 16 residues. Germline V gives CDR1 DFQATT, CDR2 SNEGSKA (reference sequence). The trim removed 3 bases at V and 0 bases at J, leaving 6 bases unmatched. The CDR3 spells CSASAPTSGDQETQYF. The DNA of the CDR3 is TGCAGTGCTAGTGCCCCGACTAGCGGGGACCAAGAGACCCAGTACTTC.

The gene calls are TRBV5-4 and TRBJ2-3; 10 bases map to TRBD1. The CDR3 is made up of 15 amino acids. The germline V gene has CDR1 SGHNT and CDR2 YYREEE (reference sequence). With 4 bases clipped from V and 6 bases from J, the junction kept 8 bases outside the gene matches. CDR3: CASSPGTGEADTQYF. CDR3 DNA: TGTGCCAGCAGCCCCGGGACAGGGGAGGCCGATACGCAGTATTTT. Full variable domain (rest looked up from reference TRBV5-4 and TRBJ2-3): ETGVTQSPTHLIKTRGQQVTLRCSSQSGHNTVSWYQQALGQGPQFIFQYYREEENGRGNFPPRFSGLQFPNYSSELNVNALELDDSALYLCASSPGTGEADTQYFGPGTRLTVL.

This clonotype has more than one count but fewer than ten. This chain links TRBV27 with TRBJ1-2; D is unclear. Germline CDR1 and CDR2: MNHEY and SMNVEV (reference sequence). V lost 5 bases and J lost 2, with 12 bases in between. There are 14 residues in the CDR3. CDR3 amino acids: CASSPHDGNYGYTF. As DNA, the CDR3 is TGTGCCAGCAGTCCCCACGATGGGAACTATGGCTACACCTTC.

This clonotype was recorded many times. The V gene is TRBV20-1, the J gene TRBJ2-4, with D hard to call. Germline CDR1 and CDR2: DFQATT and SNEGSKA (reference sequence). This CDR3 is 16 amino acids long. V lost 0 bases to trimming and J lost 1 base, with 13 bases between them. CDR3: CSARDPIVPAKNIQYF. CDR3 coding DNA: TGCAGTGCTAGAGATCCGATAGTCCCCGCCAAAAACATTCAGTACTTC.

This clonotype was seen many times. The chain carries TRBV6-1 and TRBJ2-5; 9 positions agree with TRBD2. The CDR3 is 16 residues long. V shed 6 bases, J shed 5 bases, and the junction held 13 bases outside the gene matches. CDR1 and CDR2 from the germline V gene are MNHNS and SASEGT. The CDR3 spells CASRVTGLAPVETQYF. DNA of the CDR3: TGTGCCAGCAGGGTCACCGGACTAGCGCCCGTCGAGACCCAGTACTTC.

The chain joins TRBV11-2 to TRBJ1-2; maybe TRBD1 (5 bases). The CDR3 is 14 residues long. Trimming stripped 3 bases from V and 1 base from J, with 9 bases between. Germline-derived CDR1 and CDR2 are SGHAT and FQNNGV. CDR3 sequence: CASSLGGSNYGYTF. The CDR3 coding sequence is TGTGCCAGCAGCTTGGGGGGGAGTAACTATGGCTACACCTTC.

The gene calls are TRBV5-4 and TRBJ2-7; 9 nucleotides match TRBD2. Germline V CDR1 and CDR2: SGHNT, YYREEE (reference sequence). CDR3 length: 13 residues. Trimming took 4 bases from V and 7 from J; bases not matched to a gene: 6. Here the CDR3 DNA reads TGTGCCAGCAGCGGGACTAGCCGCGATGAGCAGTACTTC. Residues: CASSGTSRDEQYF.

This clonotype was found a few times. As DNA, the CDR3 is TGTGCCAGCAGCACAAGCCCCGACAGGAATGAAAAACTGTTTTTT. Translated: CASSTSPDRNEKLFF. V usage is TRBV27 and J usage is TRBJ1-4; possible D gene TRBD1, 6 bases. V dropped 6 bases and J dropped 5 bases, with 16 bases sitting between them. The CDR3 extends over 15 amino acids. The germline V gene has CDR1 MNHEY and CDR2 SMNVEV (reference sequence). The full variable domain, completed using reference TRBV27 and TRBJ1-4, is EAQVTQNPRYLITVTGKKLTVTCSQNMNHEYMSWYRQDPGLGLRQIYYSMNVEVTDKGDVPEGYKVSRKEKRNFPLILESPSPNQTSLYFCASSTSPDRNEKLFFGSGTQLSVL.

In this sample, this clonotype turned up many times. The chain recombines TRBV28 with TRBJ2-7, with TRBD1 matching over 8 bases. The CDR3 consists of 15 residues. Germline V CDR1 and CDR2: MDHEN, SYDVKM. V shed 5 bases, J shed 0 bases, and the junction held 6 bases outside the gene matches. This CDR3 reads CASSTRQGNSYEQYF. The CDR3 DNA sequence: TGTGCCAGCAGTACTCGACAGGGGAACTCCTACGAGCAGTACTTC.

The chain links TRBV5-1 to TRBJ1-3, with D maybe TRBD1 (6 bases). Trimming cost V 4 bases and J 0 bases, with 11 bases left between them. The CDR3 extends over 15 amino acids. The V gene's germline CDR1 is SGHRS and CDR2 YFSETQ. The CDR3 coding sequence is TGCGCCAGCAGCGAAACAGGGTACTCTGGAAACACCATATATTTT. This translates into CASSETGYSGNTIYF. Combining the CDR3 with reference TRBV5-1 and TRBJ1-3 gives the whole variable domain KAGVTQTPRYLIKTRGQQVTLSCSPISGHRSVSWYQQTPGQGLQFLFEYFSETQRNKGNFPGRFSGRQFSNSRSEMNVSTLELGDSALYLCASSETGYSGNTIYFGEGSWLTVV.

The rearrangement uses TRBV11-1 and TRBJ2-3, with D possibly TRBD2 on 6 matching bases. The CDR3 sequence is 15 residues long. Trimming stripped 9 bases from V and 2 bases from J, with 18 bases between. Germline CDR1 SGHAT, CDR2 FQDESV (reference sequence). Written as DNA, the CDR3 is TGTGCCAGTACCCGGGTAGCGGACGCCACAGATACGCAGTATTTT. Amino acids: CASTRVADATDTQYF.

This clonotype was found many times. V is TRBV2 and J is TRBJ2-5; 9 bases align to TRBD2. With 3 bases clipped from V and 4 bases from J, the junction kept 3 bases outside the gene matches. The germline V gene encodes CDR1 SNHLY and CDR2 FYNNEI. The CDR3 runs 14 residues. The CDR3 spells CASSDVSGRETQYF. CDR3 nucleotide sequence: TGTGCCAGCAGTGATGTTAGCGGGAGAGAGACCCAGTACTTC.

With respect to this clonotype: A read error may explain this, as a much larger clone is one base away. This chain connects TRBV5-5 to TRBJ2-7, with no clear D. Germline V gene sequence: CDR1 SGHKS, CDR2 YYEKEE (reference sequence). This CDR3 is 12 amino acids long. CDR3 in amino acids: CVSSFLGNEQYF. The CDR3 bases are TGTGTCAGCAGCTTTCTAGGAAACGAGCAGTACTTC.

The sample holds many counts of this clonotype. The chain employs TRBV20-1 and TRBJ2-7; D not certain. V was shortened by 3 bases and J by 4 bases, with 13 bases between the two germline ends. The CDR3 has 13 residues. Germline CDR1 and CDR2: DFQATT and SNEGSKA (reference sequence). The CDR3 coding sequence is TGCAGTGCTAGTGAGGCGGAGATATACGAGCAGTACTTC. Translated, it gives CSASEAEIYEQYF.